This T cell receptor beta chain was sequenced in a study of T cell repertoires in cytomegalovirus infection (dated by TCRdb to about 2019). At the level of the whole study: Donor HLA type was relevant to the analysis, because carriage of CMV infection together with the matching HLA type was indicated by public TCR beta signatures.

The junction shows trimming of 6 bases on V and 6 bases on J, plus 19 bases between the germline ends. Spanning cysteine to phenylalanine, the CDR3 consists of 15 amino acids. Only the CDR3 DNA is retained, 45 bases long and in frame from the first base. CDR1 is given as KGHSH and CDR2 as LQKENI, both from the germline V gene. This sample was sequenced with an Illumina HiSeq 1500. TCRdb took the public reads, trimmed them with fastp at Q25, ran MiXCR for clone calling and kept in-frame beta chains. Entries are consolidated by CDR3 protein sequence, retaining the most common genes and DNA. Recorded for this sample are hundreds of thousands of distinct CDR3 sequences; under 40% of them occurred a single time. Roughly 15% of the sample belongs to the ten largest clones. This clonotype was detected only a few times. There is no known antigen for this receptor. No base qualities exist here, and no much larger clone lies one base off it.

Points the paper makes about the study in general: In the ex vivo response, HLA-C-restricted CMV-specific TCR beta clonotypes were dominant, and in two of eight donors the single most frequent clonotype came from this HLA-C-restricted group. In both this cohort and an independent roughly 350-donor cohort, the cumulative frequency of public TCR beta family members distinguished carriers of CMV infection plus the relevant HLA type.

Sequences were obtained from PBMCs. This clonotype originated in a human donor in good health (CMV status not recorded). Some clones in this sample may be carry-over from other donors' samples. The receptor chain draws on TRBV18 and TRBJ2-3; D gene: possibly TRBD2, on 6 matching bases. The CDR3 region reads CASSPRGFMVDTQYF. The DNA reads TGTGCCAGCTCCCCCCGGGGGTTCATGGTTGATACGCAGTATTTT.